Below are 25 T cell receptor beta chains sequenced from a single sample in a study of naive and memory T cell subsets. Notes on the study in general: Especially in CD8 cells, naive repertoires contained a few larger clonotypes, possibly CD45RA-re-expressing memory cells.

These receptors' targets are unknown. Two oligonucleotides, mixed equimolar, formed the beta constant-region primer covering TRBC1 and TRBC2. Ligated cDNA was amplified by four rounds of PCR with nested alpha and beta constant-region primers and SP2. TCRdb reprocessed the UMI-ligation and nested PCR reads via MiXCR and lists one record per CDR3 protein. The sample includes 120,000 to 150,000 distinct CDR3 sequences, approximately 21% seen only once; the top ten take 0.55% to 0.75%. The material sequenced was naive CD8+ T cells from blood. The receptors derive from a human donor in good health.

This clonotype showed up just a few times. The genes are TRBV7-8 and TRBJ2-1, with TRBD2 as a possible D gene (5 bases). This CDR3 comprises 12 residues. V was trimmed by 5 bases and J by 10 bases, leaving 12 bases between them. Per the germline V gene, CDR1 is SGHVS and CDR2 is FQNEAQ. CDR3 region: CASSHPGGEQFF. The DNA for the CDR3 is TGTGCCAGCAGCCACCCGGGCGGGGAGCAGTTCTTC.

The CDR3 reads CASSLDQLPSEQFF. In nucleotides, the CDR3 is TGTGCCAGCAGCTTAGATCAGCTTCCGAGTGAGCAGTTCTTC. The chain has TRBV11-3 and TRBJ2-1; D not certain. Trimming left V 0 bases short and J 9 bases short, with 12 bases between. The CDR3 length is 14 residues. Germline V lookup: CDR1 SGHNT, CDR2 YENEEA.

The chain is built from TRBV12-3 or TRBV12-4 and TRBJ2-1; perhaps TRBD2 as D (6 bases). V lost 3 bases, J lost 10 bases, and 13 bases lay in between. This CDR3 region has 13 residues. CDR3 protein: CASSFGGPMEQFF. In DNA, the CDR3 is TGTGCCAGCAGTTTTGGAGGGCCTATGGAGCAGTTCTTC.

The V gene is TRBV29-1, the J gene TRBJ1-1; D remains ambiguous. The V end was cut by 4 bases, the J end by 1 base, with 10 bases between. Germline V gene data show CDR1 as SQVTM and CDR2 as ANQGSEA. The CDR3 has 13 residues. The CDR3 loop is CSVVRPGNTEAFF. CDR3 DNA sequence: TGCAGCGTTGTTCGACCAGGGAACACTGAAGCTTTCTTT.

This clonotype was detected a few times. The chain joins TRBV6-6 to TRBJ2-1, with D possibly being TRBD1 (6 bases). From germline, CDR1 is MNHNY and CDR2 SVGAGI (reference sequence). V lost 4 bases and J 2 bases, leaving 12 bases between the germline ends. The CDR3 contains 15 residues. CDR3 sequence: CASSSDSRPYNEQFF. CDR3 DNA: TGTGCCAGCAGTTCGGACAGTAGGCCCTACAATGAGCAGTTCTTC.

V usage is TRBV6-8 and J usage is TRBJ1-1, with D unclear. Trimming removed 2 bases from V and 0 bases from J, with 7 bases in between. Germline CDR1 is MNHGY and CDR2 is SAAAGT. CDR3 length equals 14 residues. As DNA, the CDR3 is TGTGCCAGCAGTTACGTAGTAATGAACACTGAAGCTTTCTTT. It is translated as CASSYVVMNTEAFF.

V and J are TRBV7-6 and TRBJ2-7; 8 positions match TRBD2. The germline V gene has CDR1 SGHVS and CDR2 FNYEAQ. V lost 5 bases, J lost 5 bases, and 5 bases stayed unmatched. The length of the CDR3 is 13 residues. The CDR3 region has the DNA TGTGCCAGCAGCCCGGGACTAGTTGACGAGCAGTACTTC. Translating it yields CASSPGLVDEQYF.

The chain links TRBV29-1 to TRBJ2-2; TRBD2 agrees at 7 bases. Germline trimming cut 4 bases from V and 5 bases from J; bases unmatched to any gene: 13. Looked up from germline, CDR1 is SQVTM and CDR2 is ANQGSEA. This CDR3 is built from 16 residues. CDR3 region: CSVVGAGESGTGELFF. In DNA form, the CDR3 reads TGCAGCGTTGTGGGTGCGGGAGAGTCGGGTACCGGGGAGCTGTTTTTT.

The gene calls are TRBV28 and TRBJ2-1, with 14 bases lining up with TRBD2. The V gene end was trimmed by 5 bases and the J gene end by 8 bases; junction bases not matched to a gene: 17. The CDR3 loop spans 19 amino acids. Germline V lookup: CDR1 MDHEN, CDR2 SYDVKM. This CDR3 reads CASSPGLAGEGAPKDEQFF. CDR3 DNA: TGTGCCAGCAGTCCGGGACTAGCGGGAGAGGGGGCCCCGAAGGATGAGCAGTTCTTC. Using reference TRBV28 and TRBJ2-1 for the parts outside the CDR3, the full variable domain is DVKVTQSSRYLVKRTGEKVFLECVQDMDHENMFWYRQDPGLGLRLIYFSYDVKMKEKGDIPEGYSVSREKKERFSLILESASTNQTSMYLCASSPGLAGEGAPKDEQFFGPGTRLTVL.

This chain links TRBV27 with TRBJ1-5; no reliable D call. Between the trimmed V and J ends, which lost 1 base and 3 bases, there was a span of 16 bases. The germline V gene encodes CDR1 MNHEY and CDR2 SMNVEV (reference sequence). The CDR3 runs 17 residues. CDR3 DNA: TGTGCCAGCAGTTTATTAGGCCAGGACGGGCACAATCAGCCCCAGCATTTT. Its protein product is CASSLLGQDGHNQPQHF.

The V call is TRBV12-3 or TRBV12-4, the J call TRBJ2-7, with 12 bases fitting TRBD1. This CDR3 has 14 amino acids. Germline trimming cut 4 bases from V and 6 bases from J; bases unmatched to any gene: 4. DNA for the CDR3: TGTGCCAGCAGTTCCGGGACAGGGGGCCTCGAGCAGTACTTC. This gives the protein CASSSGTGGLEQYF.

This clonotype was found a few times. This chain connects TRBV12-3 or TRBV12-4 to TRBJ1-2, with 10 bases identical to TRBD1. With 3 bases clipped from V and 5 bases from J, the junction kept 9 bases outside the gene matches. The CDR3 runs 16 residues. CDR3 DNA sequence: TGTGCCAGCAGTTTTGACCAGACAGGGGGCCTATATGGCTACACCTTC. It is translated as CASSFDQTGGLYGYTF.

This chain connects TRBV7-2 to TRBJ2-5; the match to TRBD1 covers 7 bases. This CDR3 is 15 amino acids long. Losses at the gene ends were 1 base for V and 2 bases for J; bases not matched to a gene: 4. CDR1 and CDR2 from the germline V gene are SGHTA and FQGNSA. CDR3 residues: CASSLVGTAQETQYF. The CDR3 DNA is TGTGCCAGCAGCTTAGTGGGGACAGCGCAAGAGACCCAGTACTTC.

The V gene is TRBV9, the J gene TRBJ2-2; TRBD2 aligns across 9 bases. This CDR3 has 16 amino acids. Trimming removed 0 bases from V and 4 bases from J; junction bases left unmatched: 4. CDR1 and CDR2 (germline): SGDLS, YYNGEE. CDR3 sequence reads: CASSVAAGGVTGELFF. The CDR3 DNA sequence: TGTGCCAGCAGCGTAGCAGCGGGAGGTGTCACCGGGGAGCTGTTTTTT.

The rearrangement joins TRBV28 to TRBJ2-3; D unclear. Germline values: CDR1 MDHEN, CDR2 SYDVKM. The ends were cut back, 3 bases at V and 4 bases at J, with 5 bases in the middle. This CDR3 is 12 amino acids long. CDR3 loop: CASSFWADTQYF. The CDR3, as DNA: TGTGCCAGCAGTTTCTGGGCAGATACGCAGTATTTT.

V and J are TRBV7-8 and TRBJ2-1; 8 bases line up with TRBD2. Germline values: CDR1 SGHVS, CDR2 FQNEAQ. The length of the CDR3 is 13 residues. Trimming at V came to 3 bases and at J to 6 bases, leaving 1 base not matched to a gene. The CDR3 coding sequence is TGTGCCAGCAGCTTTAGCGGGACCAATGAGCAGTTCTTC. This gives the protein CASSFSGTNEQFF.

A word on this clonotype: A read error may account for a junction end that differs from germline. CDR3 DNA sequence: TGTGCTAGCAGCGCAGCCTCCAGAGAGACCCAGTACTTC. This sequence encodes CASSAASRETQYF. The chain carries TRBV7-7 and TRBJ2-5; D gene ambiguous. CDR1 and CDR2 from the germline V gene are SSHAT and FNYEAQ (reference sequence). This CDR3 has 13 residues.

J is TRBJ1-1 and V is TRBV13, with TRBD1 identical over 9 bases. The CDR3 is made up of 16 amino acids. Germline V CDR1 and CDR2: PRHDT, FYEKMQ (reference sequence). The V and J ends lost 4 bases and 2 bases, in that order; junction bases with no gene match: 8. CDR3 nucleotide sequence: TGTGCCAGCAGCTCATACAGGGGGCGCGTAAACACTGAAGCTTTCTTT. Amino acids: CASSSYRGRVNTEAFF.

This clonotype came up many times. The V call is TRBV27, the J call TRBJ2-1, with D possibly matching TRBD1 (6 bases). V gave up 6 bases and J gave up 0 bases, with 12 bases separating them. The germline V gene encodes CDR1 MNHEY and CDR2 SMNVEV (reference sequence). This CDR3 region has 15 residues. The CDR3 nucleotides are TGTGCCAGCAGCATCGACAGGTTCTCCTACAATGAGCAGTTCTTC. Translation: CASSIDRFSYNEQFF.

Many counts were recorded for this clonotype. V and J are TRBV29-1 and TRBJ2-1; a possible D gene is TRBD2 (5 bases). The CDR3 is 11 amino acids. Germline V gene data show CDR1 as SQVTM and CDR2 as ANQGSEA. The V end lost 7 bases, the J end lost 9 bases, and 13 bases lay between the germline ends. CDR3 sequence: CSASEGTEQFF. The CDR3 bases are TGCAGCGCCAGTGAGGGAACTGAGCAGTTCTTC.

This chain uses TRBV6-6 with TRBJ2-5, with D possibly being TRBD1 (6 bases). V lost 6 bases to trimming and J lost 3 bases, with 17 bases between them. CDR1 is MNHNY and CDR2 is SVGAGI in the germline V gene (reference sequence). The CDR3 spans 15 residues. The CDR3 DNA is TGTGCCAGCAGAACAGAACAGGGTGGGGAAGAGACCCAGTACTTC. Amino acid sequence: CASRTEQGGEETQYF.

J is TRBJ1-6 and V is TRBV28; 8 bases match TRBD1. This CDR3 spans 14 amino acids. J was trimmed by 9 bases and V by 3 bases; bases with no gene match: 4. The germline V gene has CDR1 MDHEN and CDR2 SYDVKM. Written as DNA, the CDR3 is TGTGCCAGCAGTTTCGACAGGGGTCGTTCACCCCTCCACTTT. Its translation is CASSFDRGRSPLHF.

Concerning this clonotype: The junction departs from the called germline gene at one end, perhaps through a read error. This chain links TRBV29-1 with TRBJ2-1, with D possibly matching TRBD1 (6 bases). Germline V gives CDR1 SQVTM, CDR2 ANQGSEA. CDR3 size: 13 residues. In nucleotides, the CDR3 is TGCAGCGTACCACAGGGTGGCGGCAATCAGCAGTTCTTC. Encoded protein: CSVPQGGGNQQFF.

This clonotype was counted only a few times. The chain employs TRBV20-1 and TRBJ2-1; 11 positions match TRBD2. Germline loops: CDR1 DFQATT, CDR2 SNEGSKA (reference sequence). This CDR3 contains 17 residues. V was pared by 3 bases and J by 7 bases, with 14 bases of the junction left unmatched. CDR3 sequence reads: CSARFSTSGSFRNEQFF. For the CDR3, the DNA is TGCAGTGCTAGGTTCAGTACTAGCGGGAGCTTTAGGAATGAGCAGTTCTTC.

A few counts support this clonotype. This chain uses TRBV4-1 with TRBJ2-1, with D unclear. V dropped 0 bases and J dropped 8 bases, with 5 bases sitting between them. The V gene's germline CDR1 is MGHRA and CDR2 YSYEKL. This CDR3 contains 12 residues. The CDR3 coding sequence is TGCGCCAGCAGCCAAGAGGGCGATGAGCAGTTCTTC. This encodes CASSQEGDEQFF.